This TCR beta chain was observed in a study of blood T cell repertoires in COVID-19. Some clones are missing from TCRdb's copy, which holds only in-frame ones; the method was immunoSEQ multiplex PCR. The table records about 360,000 clones, roughly four fifths of them present only once. V dropped 2 bases and J dropped 7 bases, with 12 bases sitting between them. There are 15 residues in the CDR3. The V gene's germline CDR1 is MNHNS and CDR2 SASEGT. The chain carries TRBV6-1 and TRBJ1-6; D is perhaps TRBD1 (5 bases). The sequencing sample was made of peripheral blood. This sequence was found in a human donor with acute or convalescent COVID-19. The donor label of this sample is uncertain. The CDR3 DNA is TGTGCCAGCAGTGAAAGGGGATCCGTGAATTCACCCCTCCACTTT. Translated: CASSERGSVNSPLHF.